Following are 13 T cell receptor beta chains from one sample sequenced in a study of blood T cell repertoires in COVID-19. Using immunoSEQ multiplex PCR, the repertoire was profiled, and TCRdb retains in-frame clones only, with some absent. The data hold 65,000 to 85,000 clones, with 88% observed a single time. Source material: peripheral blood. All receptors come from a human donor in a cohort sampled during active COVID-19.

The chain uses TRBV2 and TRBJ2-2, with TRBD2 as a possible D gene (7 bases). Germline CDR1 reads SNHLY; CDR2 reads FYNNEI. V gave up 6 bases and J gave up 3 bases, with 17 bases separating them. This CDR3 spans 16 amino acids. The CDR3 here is CASSQGRGGYTGELFF. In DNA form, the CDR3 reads TGTGCCAGCAGCCAGGGGAGGGGCGGGTACACCGGGGAGCTGTTTTTT. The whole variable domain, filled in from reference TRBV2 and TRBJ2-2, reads EPEVTQTPSHQVTQMGQEVILRCVPISNHLYFYWYRQILGQKVEFLVSFYNNEISEKSEIFDDQFSVERPDGSNFTLKIRSTKLEDSAMYFCASSQGRGGYTGELFFGEGSRLTVL.

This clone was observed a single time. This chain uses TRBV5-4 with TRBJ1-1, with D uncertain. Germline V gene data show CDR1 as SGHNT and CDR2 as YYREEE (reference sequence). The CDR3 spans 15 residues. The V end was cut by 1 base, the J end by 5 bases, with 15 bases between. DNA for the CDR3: TGTGCCAGCAGCTTGTACGAACATACTAATACTGAAGCTTTCTTT. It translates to CASSLYEHTNTEAFF.

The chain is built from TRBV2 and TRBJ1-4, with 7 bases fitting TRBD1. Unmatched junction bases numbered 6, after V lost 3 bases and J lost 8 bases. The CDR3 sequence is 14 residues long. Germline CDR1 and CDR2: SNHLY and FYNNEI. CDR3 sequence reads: CASSEQGVAEKLFF. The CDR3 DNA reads TGTGCCAGCAGTGAGCAGGGGGTCGCGGAAAAACTGTTTTTT.

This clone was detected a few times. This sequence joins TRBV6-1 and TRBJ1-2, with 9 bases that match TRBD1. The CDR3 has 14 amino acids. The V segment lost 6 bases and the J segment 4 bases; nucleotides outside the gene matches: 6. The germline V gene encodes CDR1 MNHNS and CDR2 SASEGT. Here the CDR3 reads CASSPQDRGYGYTF. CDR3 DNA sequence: TGTGCCAGCAGCCCACAGGACAGGGGCTATGGCTACACCTTC.

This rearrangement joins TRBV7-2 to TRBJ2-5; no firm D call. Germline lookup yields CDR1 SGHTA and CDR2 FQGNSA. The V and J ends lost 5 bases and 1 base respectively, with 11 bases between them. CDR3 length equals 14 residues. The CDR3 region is CASSDIGSQETQYF. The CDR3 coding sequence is TGTGCCAGCAGCGACATAGGTTCCCAAGAGACCCAGTACTTC.

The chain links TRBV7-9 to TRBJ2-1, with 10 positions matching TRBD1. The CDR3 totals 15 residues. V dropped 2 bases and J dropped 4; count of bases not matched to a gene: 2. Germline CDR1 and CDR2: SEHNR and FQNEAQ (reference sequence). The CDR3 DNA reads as TGTGCCAGCAGCTTAAGACAGGGGGCGTACAATGAGCAGTTCTTC. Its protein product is CASSLRQGAYNEQFF.

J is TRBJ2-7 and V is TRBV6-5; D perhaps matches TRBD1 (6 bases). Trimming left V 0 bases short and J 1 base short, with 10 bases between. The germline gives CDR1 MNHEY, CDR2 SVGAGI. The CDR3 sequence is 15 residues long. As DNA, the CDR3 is TGTGCCAGCAGTTACTCTGGCAGGGGTTCCTACGAGCAGTACTTC. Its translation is CASSYSGRGSYEQYF.

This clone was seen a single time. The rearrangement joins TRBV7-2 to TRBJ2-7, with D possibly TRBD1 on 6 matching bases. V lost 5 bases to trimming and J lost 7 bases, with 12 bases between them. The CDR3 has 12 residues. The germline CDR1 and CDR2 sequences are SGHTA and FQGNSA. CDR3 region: CASSLTGNEQYF. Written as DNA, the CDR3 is TGTGCCAGCAGCCTCACAGGGAATGAGCAGTACTTC.

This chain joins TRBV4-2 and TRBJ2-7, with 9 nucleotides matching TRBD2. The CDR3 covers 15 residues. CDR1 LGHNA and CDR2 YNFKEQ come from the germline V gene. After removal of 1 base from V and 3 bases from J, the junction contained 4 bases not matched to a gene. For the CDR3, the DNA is TGTGCCAGCAGCCAAGGTAGCGGGAGCAACTACGAGCAGTACTTC. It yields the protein CASSQGSGSNYEQYF.

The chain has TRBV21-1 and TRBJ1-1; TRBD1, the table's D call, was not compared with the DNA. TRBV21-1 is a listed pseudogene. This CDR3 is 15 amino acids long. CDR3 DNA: TGTGCCAGCCCGCACAGGGGACCCGAGAACACTGAAGCTTTCTTT. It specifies CASPHRGPENTEAFF.

The CDR3 sequence is CASSVGREGPGELFF. CDR3 nucleotide sequence: TGTGCCAGCAGCGTAGGACGGGAGGGCCCCGGGGAGCTGTTTTTT. V gene TRBV9 combines with J gene TRBJ2-2; TRBD2 aligns across 8 bases. J gave up 6 bases and V 0 bases, and 4 bases lay outside the gene matches. Germline V gene lookup returns CDR1 SGDLS and CDR2 YYNGEE. This CDR3 has 15 residues.

CDR3 DNA sequence: TGCGCCAGCAGCCCAGCAGGTCATGGGACATCCCCTCTTAGGTCATACAATGAGCAGTTCTTC. It is translated as CASSPAGHGTSPLRSYNEQFF. V is TRBV5-1 and J is TRBJ2-1; a possible D gene is TRBD1 (6 bases). The CDR3 consists of 21 residues. V lost 4 bases and J 4 bases, leaving 33 bases between the germline ends. Germline CDR1 reads SGHRS; CDR2 reads YFSETQ.

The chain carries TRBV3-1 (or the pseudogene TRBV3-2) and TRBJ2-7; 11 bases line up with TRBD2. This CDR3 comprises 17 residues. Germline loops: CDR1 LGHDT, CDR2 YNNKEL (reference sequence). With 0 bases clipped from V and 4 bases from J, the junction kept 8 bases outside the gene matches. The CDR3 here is CASSQETGTSGRYEQYF. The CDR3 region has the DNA TGTGCCAGCAGCCAAGAAACCGGGACTAGCGGAAGATACGAGCAGTACTTC.